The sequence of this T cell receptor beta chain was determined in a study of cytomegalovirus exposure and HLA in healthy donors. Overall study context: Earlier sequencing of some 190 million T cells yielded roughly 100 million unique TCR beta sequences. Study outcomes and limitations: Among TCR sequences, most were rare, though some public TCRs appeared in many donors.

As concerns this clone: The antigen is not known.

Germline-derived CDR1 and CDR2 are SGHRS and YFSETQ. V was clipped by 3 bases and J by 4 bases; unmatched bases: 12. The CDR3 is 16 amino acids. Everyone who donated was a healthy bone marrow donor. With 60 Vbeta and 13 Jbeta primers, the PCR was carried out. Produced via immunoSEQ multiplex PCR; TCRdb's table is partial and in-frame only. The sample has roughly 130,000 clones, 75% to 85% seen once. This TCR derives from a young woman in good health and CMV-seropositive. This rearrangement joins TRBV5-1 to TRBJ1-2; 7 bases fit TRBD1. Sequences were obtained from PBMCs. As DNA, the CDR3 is TGCGCCAGCAGCTCTCTGGAAGACAGGGCGTCCTATGGCTACACCTTC. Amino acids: CASSSLEDRASYGYTF.